The clone carrying this T cell receptor beta chain was counted at least ten times. Its antigen is still unknown. A read error may account for a junction end that differs from germline. This sample stems from a study of response to subunit inactivated influenza vaccine. One entry per CDR3 protein, called by TCRdb with MiXCR from the RT-PCR reads. The sample shows approximately 700,000 distinct CDR3 sequences, 11% to 15% of them seen only once. The study, taken as a whole, reports: It was the authors' suggestion that each seasonal influenza vaccination recruits few new T cells.

Per germline, CDR1 SQVTM and CDR2 ANQGSEA. The length of the CDR3 is 13 residues. The sequences come from PBMCs from blood, collected 14 to 15 days before vaccination. The receptor was derived from a man aged 45 to 65 who received an inactivated influenza vaccine. The chain couples TRBV29-1 to TRBJ1-1, with unresolved D. The CDR3 DNA sequence: TGCAGCGTGGAAGGCAGGATGAACACTGAAGCTTTCTTT. Translating it yields CSVEGRMNTEAFF.